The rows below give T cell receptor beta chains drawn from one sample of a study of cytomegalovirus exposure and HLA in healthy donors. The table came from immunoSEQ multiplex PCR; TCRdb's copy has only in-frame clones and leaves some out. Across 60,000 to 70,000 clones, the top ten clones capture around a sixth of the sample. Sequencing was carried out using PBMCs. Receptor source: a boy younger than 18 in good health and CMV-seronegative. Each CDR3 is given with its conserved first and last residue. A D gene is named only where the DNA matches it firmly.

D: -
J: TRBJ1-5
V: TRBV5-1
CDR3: CASSNGTKESNQPQHF
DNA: TGCGCCAGCAGCAACGGGACTAAAGAGAGCAATCAGCCCCAGCATTTT

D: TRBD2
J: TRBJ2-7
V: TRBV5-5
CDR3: CASSPSGGNYEQYF
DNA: TGTGCCAGCAGCCCCTCCGGGGGGAACTACGAGCAGTACTTC

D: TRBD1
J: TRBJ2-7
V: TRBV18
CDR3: CASSRTGDTYEQYF
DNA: TGTGCCAGCTCACGAACAGGGGATACCTACGAGCAGTACTTC

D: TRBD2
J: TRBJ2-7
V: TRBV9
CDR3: CASSVSTSGGDFSYEQYF
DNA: TGTGCCAGCAGCGTGTCCACTAGCGGGGGAGACTTCTCCTACGAGCAGTACTTC

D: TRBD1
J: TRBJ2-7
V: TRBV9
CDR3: CASSAEGTGADEQYF
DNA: TGTGCCAGCAGCGCGGAGGGGACAGGGGCGGACGAGCAGTACTTC

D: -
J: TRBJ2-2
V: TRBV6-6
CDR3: CASTLGLPGELFF
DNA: TGTGCCAGCACCCTCGGGTTACCCGGGGAGCTGTTTTTT

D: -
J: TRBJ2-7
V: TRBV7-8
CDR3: CASTGGVKSYEQYF
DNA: TGTGCTAGCACCGGCGGAGTCAAATCCTACGAGCAGTACTTC

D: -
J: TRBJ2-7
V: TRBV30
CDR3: CAWSREPPYEQYF
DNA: TGTGCCTGGAGTAGAGAACCCCCCTACGAGCAGTACTTC

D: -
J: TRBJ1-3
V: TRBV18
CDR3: CASSPQGHSGNTIYF
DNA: TGTGCCAGCTCACCACAAGGACACTCTGGAAACACCATATATTTT

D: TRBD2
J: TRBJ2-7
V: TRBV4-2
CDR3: CASSQEVDLGGSYEQYF
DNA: TGTGCCAGCAGCCAAGAAGTTGATCTGGGGGGGAGCTACGAGCAGTACTTC

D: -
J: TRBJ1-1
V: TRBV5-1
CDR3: CASSSRTENTEAFF
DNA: TGCGCCAGCAGTTCCCGGACAGAGAACACTGAAGCTTTCTTT

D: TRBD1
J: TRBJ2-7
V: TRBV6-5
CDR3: CASKAGGIYEQYF
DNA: TGTGCCAGCAAGGCAGGGGGCATTTACGAGCAGTACTTC

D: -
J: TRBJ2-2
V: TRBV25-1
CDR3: CASSEGGLGGELFF
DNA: TGTGCCAGCAGTGAGGGGGGGCTCGGCGGGGAGCTGTTTTTT

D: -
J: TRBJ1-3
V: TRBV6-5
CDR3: CASSYDRTSGNTIYF
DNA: TGTGCCAGCAGTTACGACAGGACCTCTGGAAACACCATATATTTT

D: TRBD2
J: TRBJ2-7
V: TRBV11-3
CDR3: CASSLSGSVAYEQYF
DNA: TGTGCCAGCAGCTTGAGCGGGAGCGTCGCCTACGAGCAGTACTTC

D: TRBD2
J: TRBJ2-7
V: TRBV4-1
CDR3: CASSQEGGGTSGDEQYF
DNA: TGCGCCAGCAGCCAAGAGGGGGGCGGGACTAGCGGGGACGAGCAGTACTTC

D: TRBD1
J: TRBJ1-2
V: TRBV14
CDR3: CASSQTGGEDYGYTF
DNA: TGTGCCAGCAGCCAGACAGGGGGCGAAGACTATGGCTACACCTTC

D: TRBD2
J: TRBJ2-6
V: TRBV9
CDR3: CASSDSGRPYSGANVLTF
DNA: TGTGCCAGCAGCGATAGCGGGAGGCCTTACTCTGGGGCCAACGTCCTGACTTTC

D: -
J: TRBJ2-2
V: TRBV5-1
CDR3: CASTDGAANTGELFF
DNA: TGCGCCAGCACCGACGGAGCCGCGAACACCGGGGAGCTGTTTTTT

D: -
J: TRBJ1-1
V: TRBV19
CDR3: CASSFQGWNTEAFF
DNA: TGTGCCAGTAGTTTCCAGGGGTGGAACACTGAAGCTTTCTTT

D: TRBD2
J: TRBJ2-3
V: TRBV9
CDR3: CASSVALAGTDTQYF
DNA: TGTGCCAGCAGCGTAGCCCTAGCGGGCACAGATACGCAGTATTTT

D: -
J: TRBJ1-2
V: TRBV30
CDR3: CAWGVQYGYTF
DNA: TGTGCCTGGGGTGTCCAGTATGGCTACACCTTC

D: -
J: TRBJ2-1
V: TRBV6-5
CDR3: CASRHPGGQNNEQFF
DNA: TGTGCCAGCAGGCACCCGGGGGGCCAAAACAATGAGCAGTTCTTC

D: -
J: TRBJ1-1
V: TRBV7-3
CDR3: CASSLRGGLNTEAFF
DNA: TGTGCCAGCAGCTTACGCGGGGGGCTGAACACTGAAGCTTTCTTT

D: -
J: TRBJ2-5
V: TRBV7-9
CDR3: CASNPGRGVQETQYF
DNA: TGTGCCAGCAACCCTGGACGGGGAGTTCAAGAGACCCAGTACTTC

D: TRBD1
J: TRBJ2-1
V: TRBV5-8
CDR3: CASSLDGGQGHNEQFF
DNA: TGTGCCAGCAGCTTGGATGGCGGACAGGGTCACAATGAGCAGTTCTTC

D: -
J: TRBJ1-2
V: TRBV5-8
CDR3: CASSFQGAAAIYGYTF
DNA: TGTGCCAGCAGCTTCCAAGGAGCGGCGGCAATCTATGGCTACACCTTC

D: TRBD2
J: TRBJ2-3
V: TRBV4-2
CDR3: CASSENSGGGTDTQYF
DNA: TGTGCCAGCAGCGAGAATAGCGGGGGTGGCACAGATACGCAGTATTTT

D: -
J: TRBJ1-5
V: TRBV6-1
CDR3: CASSGPTGDQPQHF
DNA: TGTGCCAGCAGTGGACCAACGGGAGATCAGCCCCAGCATTTT

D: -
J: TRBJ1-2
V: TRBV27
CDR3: CASSLVPAGSNYGYTF
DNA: TGTGCCAGCAGTTTAGTGCCTGCGGGCAGTAACTATGGCTACACCTTC

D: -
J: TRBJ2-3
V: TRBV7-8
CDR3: CASSPGASLSTDTQYF
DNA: TGTGCCAGCAGCCCAGGGGCCTCCCTCAGCACAGATACGCAGTATTTT

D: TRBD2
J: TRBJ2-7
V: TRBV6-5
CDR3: CASSYGTGGAYEQYF
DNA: TGTGCCAGCAGTTACGGTACGGGGGGGGCCTACGAGCAGTACTTC

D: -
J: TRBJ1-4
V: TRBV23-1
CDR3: CASGGPQTEKLFF
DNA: TGCGCCAGCGGAGGGCCTCAAACTGAAAAACTGTTTTTT

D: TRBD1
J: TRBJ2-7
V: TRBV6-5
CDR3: CASSSWTGAYEQYF
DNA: TGTGCCAGCAGTTCGTGGACAGGGGCCTACGAGCAGTACTTC

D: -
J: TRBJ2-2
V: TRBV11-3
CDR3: CASSLEGGASTGELFF
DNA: TGTGCCAGCAGCTTAGAGGGGGGGGCGAGCACCGGGGAGCTGTTTTTT